Listed below are T cell receptor beta chains from one sample, sequenced in a study of cytomegalovirus exposure and HLA in healthy donors. Clones were read by immunoSEQ multiplex PCR, and TCRdb kept only the in-frame ones, dropping some. The data hold approximately 110,000 clones, with about three quarters observed a single time. Sequencing was performed on PBMCs. These receptors were taken from a man between 45 and 60 years old in good health and CMV-seronegative. Both conserved end residues are part of each CDR3. The D gene is left open where the match is weak.

D	V	J	length	CDR3
NA	TRBV5-4	TRBJ1-6	13	CASSQPGSSPLHF
TRBD1	TRBV7-2	TRBJ1-2	13	CASSGTGRYGYTF
NA	TRBV28	TRBJ2-2	13	CASSQTGPGELFF
TRBD2	TRBV7-9	TRBJ2-1	15	CASSLESGGANEQFF
NA	TRBV9	TRBJ2-7	14	CASSAHGDTYEQYF
TRBD2	TRBV7-2	TRBJ2-1	16	CASSLAGGGGYNEQFF
TRBD1	TRBV2	TRBJ2-1	13	CASRRDRANEQFF
NA	TRBV28	TRBJ1-1	14	CASLQFGGGSEAFF
TRBD1	TRBV14	TRBJ1-2	15	CASSQEQGANYGYTF
TRBD2	TRBV7-8	TRBJ2-7	14	CASSFSGGPNEQYF
TRBD1	TRBV10-3	TRBJ2-2	16	CASHRTGGAYTGELFF
NA	TRBV4-1	TRBJ1-1	13	CASSRGEHTEAFF
NA	TRBV5-4	TRBJ1-2	13	CASSRGGVYGYTF
TRBD1	TRBV5-6	TRBJ1-4	15	CASSTTGATNEKLFF
NA	TRBV10-1	TRBJ1-6	17	CASSEGNWTAFNSPLHF
NA	TRBV2	TRBJ1-2	15	CAGSATSGVGYGYTF
NA	TRBV29-1	TRBJ2-7	12	CSATRDSYEQYF
NA	TRBV7-2	TRBJ2-7	13	CASSSRHSYEQYF
NA	TRBV4-2	TRBJ2-2	21	CASSQVRVNCDSGEDTGELFF
NA	TRBV5-6	TRBJ2-1	15	CASRLQRGSYNEQFF
TRBD2	TRBV5-1	TRBJ2-1	17	CASSWTSGGAPYNEQFF
TRBD1	TRBV5-1	TRBJ1-1	16	CASSLVGTARGTEAFF
NA	TRBV7-9	TRBJ1-1	15	CASRSGVEVGTEAFF
TRBD2	TRBV7-3	TRBJ2-5	15	CASSSMGQRGETQYF
NA	TRBV6-5	TRBJ1-2	13	CASSYRRGSGYTF
NA	TRBV6-4	TRBJ1-6	14	CASVRVSYNSPLHF
NA	TRBV4-1	TRBJ1-1	13	CASSQLLRGAAFF
NA	TRBV6-1	TRBJ1-5	13	CASSLQGNQPQHF
TRBD1	TRBV5-4	TRBJ2-3	15	CASSPGTGSTDTQYF
NA	TRBV11-2	TRBJ2-2	15	CASSLEQAYTGELFF
NA	TRBV20-1	TRBJ1-1	11	CSALRSTEAFF
NA	TRBV27	TRBJ2-1	15	CASSPELASYNEQFF
NA	TRBV30	TRBJ1-1	13	CAWRAGLNTEAFF
TRBD1	TRBV6-6	TRBJ2-3	15	CASSPGDRGTDTQYF
NA	TRBV18	TRBJ1-5	15	CASSLTGGWNQPQHF
NA	TRBV7-9	TRBJ1-2	13	CASSFAGLYGYTF
NA	TRBV7-9	TRBJ1-2	13	CASSPSGGYGYTF
NA	TRBV5-1	TRBJ2-3	13	CASSLPRTDTQYF
TRBD1	TRBV25-1	TRBJ2-5	17	CASSAYRGQGGGETQYF
NA	TRBV7-9	TRBJ1-2	11	CASTLGGGYTF
NA	TRBV7-2	NA	14	CASSLDGGGYEQYF
NA	TRBV7-6	TRBJ1-5	14	CASSLDSGYQPQHF
NA	TRBV7-2	TRBJ1-2	12	CASSLEGYGYTF
TRBD2	TRBV9	TRBJ2-3	16	CASSALAGTSTDTQYF
TRBD1	TRBV7-2	TRBJ1-1	12	CASSKQGAGAFF